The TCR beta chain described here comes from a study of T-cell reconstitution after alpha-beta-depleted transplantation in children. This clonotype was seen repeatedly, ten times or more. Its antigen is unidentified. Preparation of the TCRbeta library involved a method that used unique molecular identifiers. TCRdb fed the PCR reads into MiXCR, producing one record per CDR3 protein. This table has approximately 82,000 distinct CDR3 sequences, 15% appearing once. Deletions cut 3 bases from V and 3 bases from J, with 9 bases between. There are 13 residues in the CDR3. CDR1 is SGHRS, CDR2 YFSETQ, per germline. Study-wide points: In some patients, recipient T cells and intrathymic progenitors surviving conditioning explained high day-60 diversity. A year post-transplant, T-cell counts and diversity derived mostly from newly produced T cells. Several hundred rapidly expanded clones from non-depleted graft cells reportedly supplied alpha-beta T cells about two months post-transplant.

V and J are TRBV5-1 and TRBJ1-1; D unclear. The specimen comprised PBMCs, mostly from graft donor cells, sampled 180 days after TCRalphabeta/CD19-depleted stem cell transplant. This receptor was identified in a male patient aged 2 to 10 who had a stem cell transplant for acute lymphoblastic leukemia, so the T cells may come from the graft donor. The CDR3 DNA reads TGCGCCAGCAGCTCAGAAAGGGACACTGAAGCTTTCTTT. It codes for CASSSERDTEAFF.